What follows is one T cell receptor beta chain and its context. There is no known antigen for this receptor. No base qualities exist here, and no much larger clone lies one base off it. At one collaborating source in Seattle, patients were enrolled during active infection and were followed longitudinally through the course of disease. Collaborating institutions collected whole blood in K2EDTA tubes following their own protocols. Collaborator samples were shipped for TCRbeta analysis as frozen whole blood, isolated PBMCs, or DNA extracted from either sample type. The immunoSEQ Assay, a bias-controlled multiplex PCR, was used to amplify TCRbeta CDR3 regions from genomic DNA. As for the original processing: Nucleated cell counts per sample were estimated from amplification of reference gene primers within the assay. To quantify the absolute abundance of each unique TCRbeta CDR3 rearrangement, sequence reads were collapsed and filtered. For each sample, productive Simpson clonality was calculated by taking the square root of Simpson's diversity index across productive rearrangements. The table comes from immuneACCESS by way of TCRdb, which keeps in-frame sequences with V and J called. Part of the clones is missing from these tables; in studies checked, under half for an unresolved V gene and the rest for unknown reasons. V and J calls and clone size are given by that table; D and trimming were obtained from the DNA. The sample profile shows around 260,000 clones; over 70% of them were found once. More than 8.5% of the sample lies in the top ten.

This specimen comes from a study of blood T cell repertoires in COVID-19 (dated by TCRdb to about 2020). Study-level background: The collaborator samples originated in the United States, Italy and Spain and spanned the acute and convalescent phases of COVID-19. A freely available public database, intended as a resource for researchers studying the immune response to SARS-CoV-2, is where the repertoires were released. Where HLA class I and class II types were available, the types were taken from metadata supplied by the sample provider, not from assay-based typing. The samples were drawn from two sources: the first 160 participants of the ongoing ImmuneRACE study, and 1,254 subjects contributed by 6 global collaborators. The prospective study material was composed of cDNA or gDNA derived from T cells, B-cell-depleted T cells, or PBMCs. The dataset comprised deeply sampled blood TCRbeta repertoires from subjects exposed to, actively infected with, or recovered from COVID-19. Sample metadata almost always included a de-identified subject ID, COVID-19 status, age in years and sex. What the authors observed across the whole study: The amount of clinical and demographic metadata varied by source and participant and was provided uncurated.

Inclusive of the bounding cysteine and phenylalanine, the CDR3 is 16 residues long. Only CDR3 DNA remains: 48 bases, in frame from the first base. Based on the germline V gene, the CDR1 and CDR2 sequences are SGHRS and YFSETQ. V is shortened by 5 bases, J by 2 bases, and the region joining them spans 19 bases. In this chain, TRBV5-1 is recombined with TRBJ1-1, with TRBD1 tentatively as D gene (6 bases match). The receptor comes from a woman in her 70s with COVID-19, enrolled during active disease. Specimen: peripheral blood. The nucleotide sequence reads as follows: TGCGCCAGCAGTTTGTCCCAGGGGAGGGTTAACACTGAAGCTTTCTTT. The encoded protein is CASSLSQGRVNTEAFF.